This TCR beta chain was recovered during a study of cytomegalovirus exposure and HLA in healthy donors. The primer mix had 60 Vbeta and 13 Jbeta primers. Assay: immunoSEQ multiplex PCR; the TCRdb copy retains only in-frame clones and omits some. The sample includes approximately 110,000 clones. Germline-derived CDR1 and CDR2 are MGHDK and SYGVNS. The CDR3 totals 14 residues. The V and J ends lost 1 base and 6 bases respectively, with 13 bases between them. The TCR sequence derives from a man aged 30-40 years in good health and CMV-seronegative. The genes are TRBV25-1 and TRBJ2-7; a weak D match, TRBD2 (6 bases). Sequenced: PBMCs. CDR3 DNA: TGTGCCAGCAGTGAATCGGGCGGGGTGGGCGAGCAGTACTTC. As protein: CASSESGGVGEQYF.